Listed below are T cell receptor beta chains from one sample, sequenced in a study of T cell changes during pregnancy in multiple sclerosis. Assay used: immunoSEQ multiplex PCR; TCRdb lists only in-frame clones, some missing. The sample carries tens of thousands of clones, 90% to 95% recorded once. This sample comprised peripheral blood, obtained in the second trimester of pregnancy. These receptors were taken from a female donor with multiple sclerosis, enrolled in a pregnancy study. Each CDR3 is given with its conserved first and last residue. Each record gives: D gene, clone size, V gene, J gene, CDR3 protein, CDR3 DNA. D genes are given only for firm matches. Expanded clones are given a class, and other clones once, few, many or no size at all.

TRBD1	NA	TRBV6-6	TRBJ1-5	CASSKQGAGGQPQHF	TGTGCCAGCAGTAAACAGGGGGCAGGGGGTCAGCCCCAGCATTTT
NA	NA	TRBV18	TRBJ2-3	CASSPRKQAPLSTDTQYF	TGTGCCAGCTCACCACGAAAGCAAGCGCCTCTTAGCACAGATACGCAGTATTTT
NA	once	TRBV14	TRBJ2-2	CASSPSQGNTGELFF	TGTGCCAGCAGCCCATCACAGGGTAACACCGGGGAGCTGTTTTTT
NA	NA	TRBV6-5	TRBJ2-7	CASSYSSGEQYF	TGTGCCAGCAGTTACTCGTCGGGCGAGCAGTACTTC
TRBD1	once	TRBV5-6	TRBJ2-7	CASSNTWPGQILRDEQYF	TGTGCCAGCAGCAATACTTGGCCGGGACAGATCCTAAGGGACGAGCAGTACTTC
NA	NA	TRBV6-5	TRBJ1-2	CASSPREGSNYGYTF	TGTGCCAGCAGTCCGCGGGAGGGATCGAACTATGGCTACACCTTC
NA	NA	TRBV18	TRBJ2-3	CASSLISVTRDTQYF	TGTGCCAGCTCACTTATTAGCGTGACGAGAGATACGCAGTATTTT
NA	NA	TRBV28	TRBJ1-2	CASSFGGGGALGGYTF	TGTGCCAGCAGTTTCGGTGGTGGGGGCGCCTTGGGTGGCTACACCTTC
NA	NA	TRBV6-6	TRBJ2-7	CASSFPGEKYEQYF	TGTGCCAGCAGTTTCCCCGGGGAAAAGTACGAGCAGTACTTC
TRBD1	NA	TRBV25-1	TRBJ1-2	CASSPGQHGYTF	TGTGCCAGCAGCCCGGGACAGCATGGCTACACCTTC
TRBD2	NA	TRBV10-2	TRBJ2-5	CASKTGTGGTQETQYF	TGCGCCAGCAAGACGGGGACGGGAGGGACTCAAGAGACCCAGTACTTC
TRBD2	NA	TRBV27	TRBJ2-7	CASSDSSGRINEQYF	TGTGCCAGCAGTGACAGCAGCGGGAGAATTAACGAGCAGTACTTC
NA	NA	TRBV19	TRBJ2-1	CASSMWGGQMYNEQFF	TGTGCCAGTAGTATGTGGGGGGGCCAAATGTACAATGAGCAGTTCTTC
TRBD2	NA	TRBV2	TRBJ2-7	CASCGLAGAHEQYF	TGTGCCAGCTGCGGACTAGCGGGAGCCCACGAGCAGTACTTC
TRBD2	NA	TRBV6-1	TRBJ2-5	CASSEAAGGPETQYF	TGTGCCAGCAGTGAAGCAGCGGGAGGGCCAGAGACCCAGTACTTC
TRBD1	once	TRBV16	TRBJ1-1	CASSQSGTGAFGAFF	TGTGCCAGCAGCCAATCCGGGACAGGGGCTTTTGGGGCTTTCTTT
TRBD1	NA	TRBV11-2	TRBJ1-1	CASSERDRGRDTEAFF	TGTGCCAGCAGCGAACGGGACAGGGGAAGGGACACTGAAGCTTTCTTT
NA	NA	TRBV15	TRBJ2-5	CATSRGPARVGETQYF	TGTGCCACCAGCAGAGGTCCCGCCCGGGTGGGAGAGACCCAGTACTTC
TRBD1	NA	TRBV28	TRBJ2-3	CASIPSVGQGTDTQYF	TGTGCCAGCATCCCCTCGGTCGGACAGGGAACAGATACGCAGTATTTT
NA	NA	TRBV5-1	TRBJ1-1	CASGTRGSATEAFF	TGCGCCAGCGGCACAAGGGGGTCGGCCACTGAAGCTTTCTTT
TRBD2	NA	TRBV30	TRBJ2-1	CAWRHSGRAYNEQFF	TGTGCCTGGAGACATAGCGGGAGGGCCTACAATGAGCAGTTCTTC
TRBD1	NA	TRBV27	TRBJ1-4	CATGTGQDPNEKLFF	TGTGCCACCGGTACTGGACAGGACCCTAATGAAAAACTGTTTTTT